The 31 T cell receptor beta chains presented below share a single source sample, sequenced in a study of shared clonotypes between healthy human individuals. The assay was immunoSEQ multiplex PCR, and TCRdb's table has in-frame clones only and misses some. This repertoire shows some 2,000,000 clones, about 95% found once; its top ten account for 0.9% to 1.3%. It was CD45RO-negative cells, positively selected for CCR7, that made up naive CD8 cells, with terminally differentiated effector memory CD45RA+ cells excluded. Sequenced sample: naive CD8+ T cells sorted from blood. These receptors were collected from a man between 18 and 35 years old in good health.

V usage is TRBV27 and J usage is TRBJ1-1; D is undetermined. Per the germline V gene, CDR1 is MNHEY and CDR2 is SMNVEV (reference sequence). This CDR3 spans 13 amino acids. V was cut by 4 bases and J by 1 base, with 7 bases left in between. In DNA form, the CDR3 reads TGTGCCAGCAGTTCGTACTCGAACACTGAAGCTTTCTTT. This gives the protein CASSSYSNTEAFF.

The CDR3 loop is CASSQPGGASSHEQYF. The CDR3 nucleotides read TGTGCCAGCAGCCAACCGGGGGGGGCTAGTAGCCACGAGCAGTACTTC. The chain uses TRBV7-8 and TRBJ2-7, with 8 bases identical to TRBD2. This CDR3 is built from 16 residues. The trim removed 5 bases at V and 5 bases at J, leaving 14 bases unmatched. From germline, CDR1 is SGHVS and CDR2 FQNEAQ.

CDR3 DNA: TGTGCCAGCTTCTCCCAAGGGGCTGAAGCTTTCTTT. Translated: CASFSQGAEAFF. The V call is TRBV7-9, the J call TRBJ1-1; a weak D match, TRBD1 (5 bases). The V end lost 8 bases, the J end lost 6 bases, and 13 bases lay between the germline ends. This CDR3 spans 12 amino acids. Germline V CDR1 and CDR2: SEHNR, FQNEAQ (reference sequence).

With regard to this clone: The same CDR3 arises from other DNA sequences in this sample as well. The gene calls are TRBV19 and TRBJ2-7, with D tentatively TRBD1 (6 bases). The V end was cut by 3 bases, the J end by 1 base, with 7 bases between. The CDR3 contains 13 residues. Germline lookup yields CDR1 LNHDA and CDR2 SQIVND (reference sequence). For the CDR3, the DNA is TGTGCCAGTAGTATCCAGGGGTCCTACGAGCAGTACTTC. Translation gives CASSIQGSYEQYF.

The chain joins TRBV5-6 to TRBJ2-3, with D perhaps TRBD1 (5 bases). CDR3 length equals 14 residues. Germline CDR1 is SGHDT and CDR2 is YYEEEE. The germline V and J ends were trimmed by 1 base and 4 bases, with 10 bases remaining between them. The CDR3 is CASSLQGSPDTQYF. In DNA form, the CDR3 reads TGTGCCAGCAGCTTGCAGGGCTCCCCAGATACGCAGTATTTT.

The rearrangement joins TRBV6-4 to TRBJ1-5; D is undetermined. This CDR3 has 15 amino acids. Germline values: CDR1 MRHNA, CDR2 SNTAGT. Trimming left V 1 base short and J 1 base short, with 8 bases between. Written as DNA, the CDR3 is TGTGCCAGCAGTGACTGGACGGTCAGCAATCAGCCCCAGCATTTT. Translating gives CASSDWTVSNQPQHF.

The DNA of the CDR3 is TGTGCCAGCAGCGTAGAGGGTGGAGGGCCTAACAATGAGCAGTTCTTC. Protein: CASSVEGGGPNNEQFF. The chain is built from TRBV9 and TRBJ2-1; D is possibly TRBD2 (6 bases). The germline CDR1 and CDR2 sequences are SGDLS and YYNGEE. The CDR3 is 16 amino acids. Trimming stripped 0 bases from V and 5 bases from J, with 15 bases between.

This clone was detected once. V and J are TRBV29-1 and TRBJ2-5, with 10 bases that match TRBD1. Per germline, CDR1 SQVTM and CDR2 ANQGSEA. This CDR3 has 15 residues. J lost 5 bases, V lost 4 bases, and 10 bases had no gene match. The CDR3: CSVAGTGVDGETQYF. As DNA, the CDR3 is TGCAGCGTTGCCGGGACAGGGGTTGACGGGGAGACCCAGTACTTC.

With respect to this clone: This sample includes further DNA sequences coding for the same CDR3. The chain employs TRBV7-9 and TRBJ2-5; 8 positions agree with TRBD1. V shed 0 bases, J shed 5 bases, and the junction held 5 bases outside the gene matches. Germline V gives CDR1 SEHNR, CDR2 FQNEAQ (reference sequence). The CDR3 covers 15 residues. For the CDR3, the DNA is TGTGCCAGCAGCTTAGCGACAGGGGCCGAGGAGACCCAGTACTTC. Translated, it gives CASSLATGAEETQYF.

The chain has TRBV2 and TRBJ2-1; 12 positions match TRBD2. Germline V gives CDR1 SNHLY, CDR2 FYNNEI. The CDR3 sequence is 15 residues long. The trim removed 6 bases at V and 6 bases at J, leaving 6 bases unmatched. The CDR3 DNA sequence: TGTGCCAGCAGGAGGACTAGCGGGGTCTCCAATGAGCAGTTCTTC. As protein: CASRRTSGVSNEQFF.

V usage is TRBV4-3 and J usage is TRBJ1-2; D might be TRBD1 (5 bases). CDR3 length: 15 amino acids. The V gene lost 0 bases and the J gene lost 8 bases, with 16 bases spanning the gap. Looked up from germline, CDR1 is LGHNA and CDR2 is YSLEER. The CDR3 DNA reads TGCGCCAGCAGCCAAGAACAGGAGGACTATGCGGGCTACACCTTC. As protein: CASSQEQEDYAGYTF.

The chain employs TRBV7-9 and TRBJ2-7; 7 bases match TRBD1. CDR1 SEHNR and CDR2 FQNEAQ come from the germline V gene (reference sequence). Trimming at V came to 4 bases and at J to 3 bases, leaving 6 bases not matched to a gene. This CDR3 is 14 amino acids long. CDR3 coding DNA: TGTGCCAGCAGCTCCTGGACAGGCGACTACGAGCAGTACTTC. Its protein product is CASSSWTGDYEQYF.

The chain uses TRBV4-1 and TRBJ2-3, with D uncertain. This CDR3 has 13 amino acids. Germline CDR1 MGHRA, CDR2 YSYEKL. V was cut by 0 bases and J by 7 bases, with 8 bases left in between. The CDR3 sequence: CASSQDLIYTQYF. CDR3 DNA: TGCGCCAGCAGCCAAGATCTAATATATACGCAGTATTTT.

The chain joins TRBV7-2 to TRBJ1-3; TRBD1 might be the D (5 bases). Trimming shortened V by 4 bases and J by 0 bases, and 16 bases separated the two germline ends. The CDR3 extends over 17 amino acids. CDR1 and CDR2 (germline): SGHTA, FQGNSA. In DNA, the CDR3 is TGTGCCAGCAGCTCCGGCTTTTGGGACCTCTCTGGAAACACCATATATTTT. Encoded protein: CASSSGFWDLSGNTIYF.

The chain uses TRBV6-5 and TRBJ1-6; D might be TRBD1 (5 bases). The V end lost 0 bases, the J end lost 14 bases, and 11 bases lay between the germline ends. Germline loops: CDR1 MNHEY, CDR2 SVGAGI. CDR3 length: 13 residues. The CDR3 sequence is CASSYSNRGSLHF. The CDR3 nucleotides read TGTGCCAGCAGTTACTCGAATAGGGGATCCCTCCACTTT.

The chain links TRBV18 to TRBJ2-7, with TRBD1 matching over 9 bases. CDR3 size: 15 residues. From germline, CDR1 is KGHSH and CDR2 LQKENI. V lost 2 bases and J lost 4; bases outside the gene matches: 6. The chain's CDR3 is CASSPLDRGGYEQYF. In DNA, the CDR3 is TGTGCCAGCTCACCATTGGACAGGGGCGGGTACGAGCAGTACTTC.

The chain employs TRBV9 and TRBJ2-7; possible D gene TRBD2, 6 bases. This CDR3 region has 14 residues. V dropped 4 bases and J dropped 6 bases, with 17 bases sitting between them. Per germline, CDR1 SGDLS and CDR2 YYNGEE. In DNA form, the CDR3 reads TGTGCCAGCAGCCCCTCCCCCCGGGGGTCCGAGCAGTACTTC. Its translation is CASSPSPRGSEQYF.

V usage is TRBV7-3 and J usage is TRBJ2-1; 11 positions agree with TRBD2. Germline CDR1 reads SGHTA; CDR2 reads FQGTGA. J gave up 6 bases and V 5 bases, and 6 bases lay outside the gene matches. The CDR3 is 15 residues long. CDR3 amino acids: CASSPLAGAGNEQFF. The CDR3 nucleotides read TGTGCCAGCAGCCCACTAGCGGGGGCAGGCAATGAGCAGTTCTTC.

CDR3 nucleotides: TGCGCCAGCAGCCAAGGGGCGGGTTGGGGTCAGCCCCAGCATTTT. As protein: CASSQGAGWGQPQHF. This chain uses TRBV4-1 with TRBJ1-5, with D hard to call. The CDR3 is made up of 15 amino acids. Germline values: CDR1 MGHRA, CDR2 YSYEKL. V shed 1 base and J shed 6 bases, with 13 bases lying between them.

This chain connects TRBV13 to TRBJ1-4; D perhaps matches TRBD1 (6 bases). Looked up from germline, CDR1 is PRHDT and CDR2 is FYEKMQ (reference sequence). CDR3 length: 15 amino acids. V shed 5 bases and J shed 7 bases, with 17 bases lying between them. Here the CDR3 reads CASSTSRGGGEKLFF. In DNA, the CDR3 is TGTGCCAGCAGCACATCCCGGGGGGGCGGTGAAAAACTGTTTTTT.

Comment on this clone: The sample has other DNA sequences that encode this CDR3 too. For the CDR3, the DNA is TGCAGCGTTGTTTTAGGTTACAATGAGCAGTTCTTC. Amino acid sequence: CSVVLGYNEQFF. This rearrangement joins TRBV29-1 to TRBJ2-1; no definite D call. V was shortened by 4 bases and J by 4 bases, with 8 bases between the two germline ends. Germline V gives CDR1 SQVTM, CDR2 ANQGSEA. This CDR3 has 12 residues.

This rearrangement joins TRBV30 to TRBJ2-5; D is perhaps TRBD2 (5 bases). Germline V lookup: CDR1 GTSNPN, CDR2 SVGIG (reference sequence). This CDR3 comprises 16 residues. V lost 0 bases and J 2 bases, leaving 16 bases between the germline ends. The CDR3 sequence is CAWSVRPGEPQETQYF. CDR3 coding DNA: TGTGCCTGGAGTGTAAGGCCCGGGGAACCACAAGAGACCCAGTACTTC.

The rearrangement uses TRBV10-3 and TRBJ2-5; TRBD2 matches 9 bases. This CDR3 contains 16 residues. The V gene's germline CDR1 is ENHRY and CDR2 SYGVKD. V lost 3 bases and J lost 2; bases outside the gene matches: 7. The CDR3 sequence: CAISDYQGLAQETQYF. Here the CDR3 DNA reads TGTGCCATCAGTGACTACCAAGGACTAGCGCAAGAGACCCAGTACTTC.

This chain uses TRBV27 with TRBJ2-3; D remains ambiguous. V lost 0 bases and J lost 3, with 7 bases in between. CDR1 is MNHEY, CDR2 SMNVEV, per germline (reference sequence). This CDR3 region has 14 residues. The CDR3 nucleotides are TGTGCCAGCAGTTTATCGCAAAAAACAGATACGCAGTATTTT. Encoded protein: CASSLSQKTDTQYF.

This clone was recorded only once. This chain connects TRBV27 to TRBJ2-7, with a possible D match to TRBD2 (7 bases). This CDR3 is 17 amino acids long. V was trimmed by 5 bases and J by 0 bases, leaving 20 bases between them. The germline V gene has CDR1 MNHEY and CDR2 SMNVEV (reference sequence). In DNA form, the CDR3 reads TGTGCCAGCAGTCTTAATAGGAGGGGGGGACCCTCCTACGAGCAGTACTTC. Encoded protein: CASSLNRRGGPSYEQYF.

Of note for this clone: This sample also contains other DNA sequences that code for the same CDR3. This chain links TRBV20-1 with TRBJ2-7, with unresolved D. Trimming took 6 bases from V and 4 from J, leaving 7 bases between them. This CDR3 is 10 amino acids long. CDR1 and CDR2 from the germline V gene are DFQATT and SNEGSKA (reference sequence). Here the CDR3 reads CSAKGYEQYF. CDR3 nucleotide sequence: TGCAGTGCCAAAGGGTACGAGCAGTACTTC.

The V call is TRBV27, the J call TRBJ1-5; D is perhaps TRBD1 (5 bases). CDR1 and CDR2 (germline): MNHEY, SMNVEV (reference sequence). V lost 3 bases and J lost 7, with 10 bases in between. This CDR3 is 13 amino acids long. The DNA of the CDR3 is TGTGCCAGCAGTTTGGGGGACTTCCAGCCCCAGCATTTT. It codes for CASSLGDFQPQHF.

The CDR3 is CASSLGVGEGQFF. Written as DNA, the CDR3 is TGTGCCAGCAGCCTGGGTGTAGGGGAAGGGCAGTTCTTC. This chain connects TRBV5-4 to TRBJ2-1, with D perhaps matching TRBD1 (5 bases). The CDR3 runs 13 residues. From germline, CDR1 is SGHNT and CDR2 YYREEE (reference sequence). Trimming stripped 4 bases from V and 12 bases from J, with 17 bases between.

The chain recombines TRBV6-1 with TRBJ2-7; 7 positions agree with TRBD2. Per germline, CDR1 MNHNS and CDR2 SASEGT. CDR3 size: 14 residues. Trimming took 1 base from V and 2 from J; bases not matched to a gene: 2. CDR3 region: CASSEVGGAYEQYF. The CDR3 DNA reads as TGTGCCAGCAGTGAAGTTGGGGGGGCCTACGAGCAGTACTTC.

This clone was counted only a few times. The chain combines TRBV6-1 with TRBJ1-6; possible D gene TRBD1, 5 bases. This CDR3 has 15 amino acids. CDR1 and CDR2 from the germline V gene are MNHNS and SASEGT. The V end was cut by 2 bases, the J end by 5 bases, with 10 bases between. For the CDR3, the DNA is TGTGCCAGCAGTGAACGCAGAGGGGATAATTCACCCCTCCACTTT. Protein: CASSERRGDNSPLHF.

The chain's CDR3 is CASSHTPGNEQYF. CDR3 nucleotide sequence: TGTGCCAGCAGCCACACCCCAGGGAACGAGCAGTACTTC. The gene calls are TRBV5-5 and TRBJ2-7, with D possibly being TRBD1 (5 bases). The CDR3 consists of 13 residues. Per the germline V gene, CDR1 is SGHKS and CDR2 is YYEKEE (reference sequence). Trimming shortened V by 4 bases and J by 5 bases, and 13 bases separated the two germline ends.